Listed below are T cell receptor beta chains from one sample, sequenced in a study of T cells in Graves' hyperthyroidism and ophthalmopathy. TCRdb ran MiXCR on the multiplex PCR reads and lists one entry per CDR3 protein. The sample yields roughly 500,000 distinct CDR3 sequences, 35% to 55% seen once. The sequencing input was peripheral blood or thyroid tissue (not recorded which). Source of these receptors: an adult woman with Graves' disease, either hyperthyroidism or ophthalmopathy (not recorded which). Each CDR3 is given with its conserved first and last residue. The D gene is left open where the match is weak. Some rows mark clone size as missing; the rest say once, few, many or name a class of expanded clone.

>TRBV6-5|14|TRBJ1-2|-|-
CASSPRREAYGYTF
TGTGCCAGCAGCCCCCGCAGGGAAGCCTATGGCTACACCTTC
>TRBV15|13|TRBJ2-2|-|-
CATSQPHTGELFF
TGTGCCACCAGCCAACCCCATACCGGGGAGCTGTTTTTT
>TRBV7-9|12|TRBJ1-2|TRBD1|-
CAAGGENYGYTF
TGTGCCGCAGGGGGGGAGAATTATGGCTACACCTTC
>TRBV10-2|11|TRBJ1-2|-|-
CASMKDYGYTF
TGCGCCAGCATGAAAGACTATGGCTACACCTTC
>TRBV6-1|12|TRBJ2-7|-|many
CASSDNRWLQYF
TGTGCCAGCAGTGACAACAGGTGGTTGCAGTACTTC
>TRBV2|13|TRBJ1-1|-|-
CASSEGDRIEAFF
TGTGCCAGCAGCGAAGGAGACAGGATTGAAGCTTTCTTT
>TRBV20-1|16|TRBJ1-6|-|-
CSARDHRTSYNSPLHF
TGCAGTGCTAGAGATCATCGGACCTCCTATAATTCACCCCTCCACTTT
>TRBV2|13|TRBJ1-5|-|few
CASSRAEHQPQHF
TGTGCCAGCAGTCGGGCAGAACATCAGCCCCAGCATTTT
>TRBV11-2|12|TRBJ2-7|TRBD1|-
CASGTAFYEQYF
TGTGCCAGCGGGACAGCGTTCTACGAGCAGTACTTC
>TRBV10-3|16|TRBJ1-1|TRBD1|-
CAISESEGQGNTEAFF
TGCGCCATCAGTGAGTCAGAGGGACAGGGGAACACTGAAGCTTTCTTT
>TRBV27|14|TRBJ2-7|-|few
CASSRTTVNYEQYF
TGTGCCAGCAGTCGGACAACCGTTAACTACGAGCAGTACTTC
>TRBV7-8|14|TRBJ1-1|-|-
CASSPVLAGGQAFF
TGTGCCAGCAGCCCGGTACTAGCGGGGGGACAAGCTTTCTTT